Listed here is a single TCR beta chain. Its antigen is still unknown. The CDR3 is 16 amino acids. V lost 1 base, J lost 5 bases, and 6 bases stayed unmatched. Germline V gene data show CDR1 as MGHRA and CDR2 as YSYEKL. The data belong to a study of cytomegalovirus exposure and HLA in healthy donors. Study conclusions and caveats: Later, TCR association rates were found to vary by HLA locus, highest for DRB1 and lowest for HLA-C.

Both 60 Vbeta primers and 13 Jbeta primers went into the PCR. Data came from immunoSEQ multiplex PCR; TCRdb stores just in-frame clones and leaves some out. The sample records some 220,000 clones, approximately 81% being singletons. This chain connects TRBV4-1 to TRBJ2-7; 12 bases are a match to TRBD2. This sequence originates from a girl aged 2 to 9 in good health and CMV-seronegative. Sequenced sample: PBMCs. CDR3 sequence: CASSQGASGRVDEQYF. CDR3 nucleotide sequence: TGCGCCAGCAGCCAAGGGGCTAGCGGGAGGGTTGACGAGCAGTACTTC.